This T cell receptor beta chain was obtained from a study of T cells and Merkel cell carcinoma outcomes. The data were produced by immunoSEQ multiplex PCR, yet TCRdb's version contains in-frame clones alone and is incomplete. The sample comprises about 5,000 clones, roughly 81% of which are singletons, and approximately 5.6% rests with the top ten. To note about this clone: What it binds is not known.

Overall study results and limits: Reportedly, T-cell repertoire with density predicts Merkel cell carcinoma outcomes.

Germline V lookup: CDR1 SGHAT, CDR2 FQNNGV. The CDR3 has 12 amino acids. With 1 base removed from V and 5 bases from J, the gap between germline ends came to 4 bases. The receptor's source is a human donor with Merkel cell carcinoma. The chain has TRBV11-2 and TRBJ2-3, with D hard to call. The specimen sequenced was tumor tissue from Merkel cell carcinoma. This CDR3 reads CASSLGLDTQYF. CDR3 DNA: TGTGCCAGCAGCTTAGGTCTAGATACGCAGTATTTT.